This T cell receptor beta chain is drawn from a study of post-analysis software for immune sequencing data. Across the study: The disease courses covered relapsing-remitting, secondary progressive and progressive-relapsing multiple sclerosis.

Unique molecular identifiers were built into the TCR beta cDNA libraries. Input of about 0.9 to 10 million T cells yielded 450,000 to 550,000 cDNA molecules. From the PCR reads, TCRdb called clonotypes with MiXCR, one entry per CDR3 protein. Of 750,000 to 950,000 distinct CDR3 sequences in the sample, approximately 53% were seen once. This clonotype was counted only a few times. What it binds is unknown. Study-wide findings and caveats: Samples from one preparation batch, clustered by F measure, grouped strongly together. Included in a set of a handful of TRBV segments more frequent in patients than controls were TRBV5-6, TRBV5-1 and TRBV20-1.

V lost 6 bases, J lost 1 base, and 2 bases stayed unmatched. The CDR3 is made up of 13 amino acids. Germline values: CDR1 SQVTM, CDR2 ANQGSEA. The sequenced sample consisted of blood. The sequence was obtained from a girl under 18 with multiple sclerosis. This chain uses TRBV29-1 with TRBJ2-5, with 10 bases identical to TRBD2. The CDR3 region has the DNA TGCAGCGTCGGGACTAGCGTCCAAGAGACCCAGTACTTC. As protein: CSVGTSVQETQYF.